What follows describes a single T cell receptor beta chain. Its specificity is not known. Germline V gives CDR1 SGDLS, CDR2 YYNGEE. With 4 bases clipped from V and 6 bases from J, the junction kept 3 bases outside the gene matches. The CDR3 consists of 14 residues. The data stem from a study of OX40 agonist ivuxolimab in advanced cancers. Sequencing used immunoSEQ multiplex PCR; TCRdb keeps in-frame clones, though not all of them. Of under 80,000 clones in the sample, over 75% were seen once. Whole-study results and caveats: The average count of expanded clones was higher among CD8+ T cells than among CD4+. Normalized T-cell clonal expansion was also low in a subset of nonresponders. The study observed clonal expansion of CD4+ and CD8+ blood T cells by week 6 at 0.1 to 3.0 mg/kg. Patients with a partial response at 0.1-3.0 mg/kg had among the lowest clonal expansion.

The source was CD4+ or CD8+ T cells sorted from blood, collected in a trial of the OX40 agonist ivuxolimab. This TCR was sampled from an adult with an advanced solid tumor such as melanoma, head and neck, liver or kidney cancer. The chain is built from TRBV9 and TRBJ2-2; 10 bases are a match to TRBD1. CDR3 in amino acids: CASSSDRGAGELFF. CDR3 bases: TGTGCCAGCAGCTCGGACAGGGGGGCCGGGGAGCTGTTTTTT.